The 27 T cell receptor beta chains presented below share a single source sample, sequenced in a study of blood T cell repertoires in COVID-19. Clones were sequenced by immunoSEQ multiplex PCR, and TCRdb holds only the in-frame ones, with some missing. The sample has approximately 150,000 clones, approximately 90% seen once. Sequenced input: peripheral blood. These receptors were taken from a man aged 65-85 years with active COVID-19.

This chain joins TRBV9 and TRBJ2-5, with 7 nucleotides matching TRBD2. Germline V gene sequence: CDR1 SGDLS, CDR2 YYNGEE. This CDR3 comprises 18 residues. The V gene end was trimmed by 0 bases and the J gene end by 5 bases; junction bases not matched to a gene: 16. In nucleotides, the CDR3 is TGTGCCAGCAGCGTAGCTAATTTGGCTAGCGGTCATGGGGAGACCCAGTACTTC. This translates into CASSVANLASGHGETQYF. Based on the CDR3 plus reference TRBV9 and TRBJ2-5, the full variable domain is DSGVTQTPKHLITATGQRVTLRCSPRSGDLSVYWYQQSLDQGLQFLIQYYNGEERAKGNILERFSAQQFPDLHSELNLSSLELGDSALYFCASSVANLASGHGETQYFGPGTRLLVL.

The CDR3 loop reads CASSFLRTGTTNTGELFF. Written as DNA, the CDR3 is TGTGCCAGCAGTTTTCTTAGGACAGGGACTACTAACACCGGGGAGCTGTTTTTT. The chain is built from TRBV28 and TRBJ2-2, with a possible D match to TRBD1 (8 bases). Trimming shortened V by 3 bases and J by 2 bases, and 19 bases separated the two germline ends. The CDR3 runs 18 residues. Germline V lookup: CDR1 MDHEN, CDR2 SYDVKM.

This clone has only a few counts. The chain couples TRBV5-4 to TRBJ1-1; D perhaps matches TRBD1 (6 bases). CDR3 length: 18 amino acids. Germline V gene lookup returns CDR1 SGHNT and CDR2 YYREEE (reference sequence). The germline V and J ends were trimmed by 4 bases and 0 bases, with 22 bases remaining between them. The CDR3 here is CASSTLDRGISMNTEAFF. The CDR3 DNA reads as TGTGCCAGCAGCACACTGGACAGAGGAATCTCAATGAACACTGAAGCTTTCTTT.

The chain's CDR3 is CASQDASSTSGSRNEQFF. The DNA for the CDR3 is TGCGCCAGCCAAGATGCTTCAAGTACCAGCGGGAGTAGGAATGAGCAGTTCTTC. The chain joins TRBV10-2 to TRBJ2-1; 8 bases are shared with TRBD2. The J segment lost 7 bases and the V segment lost 8 bases, leaving 22 bases of the junction unmatched. This CDR3 comprises 18 residues. Germline V gene lookup returns CDR1 WSHSY and CDR2 SAAADI.

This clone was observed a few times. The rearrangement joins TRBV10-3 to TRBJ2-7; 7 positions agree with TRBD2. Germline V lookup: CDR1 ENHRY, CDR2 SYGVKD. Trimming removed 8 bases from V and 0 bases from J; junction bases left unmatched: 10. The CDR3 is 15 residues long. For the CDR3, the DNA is TGTGCCATCGGGGGGGGACTACGGTTCTCCTACGAGCAGTACTTC. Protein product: CAIGGGLRFSYEQYF.

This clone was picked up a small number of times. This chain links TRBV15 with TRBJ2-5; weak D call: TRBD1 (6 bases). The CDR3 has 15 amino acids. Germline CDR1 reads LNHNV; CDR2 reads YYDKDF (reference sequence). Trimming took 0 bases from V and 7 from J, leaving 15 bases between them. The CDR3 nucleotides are TGTGCCACCAGCAGAGATCGGACAGAGACAGGGACCCAGTACTTC. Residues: CATSRDRTETGTQYF.

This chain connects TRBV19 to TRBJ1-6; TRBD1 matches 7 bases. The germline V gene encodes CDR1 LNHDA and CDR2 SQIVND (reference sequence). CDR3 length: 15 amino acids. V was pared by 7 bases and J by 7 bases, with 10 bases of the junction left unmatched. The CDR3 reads CASKSQGTVNSPLHF. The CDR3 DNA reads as TGTGCCAGTAAATCGCAGGGGACAGTCAATTCACCCCTCCACTTT.

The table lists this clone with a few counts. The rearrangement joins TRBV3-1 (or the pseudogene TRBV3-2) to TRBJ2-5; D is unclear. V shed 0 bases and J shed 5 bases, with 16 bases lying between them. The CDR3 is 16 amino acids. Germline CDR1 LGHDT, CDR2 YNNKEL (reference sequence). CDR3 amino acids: CASSQDVGNSYETQYF. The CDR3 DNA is TGTGCCAGCAGCCAAGATGTTGGTAATAGCTACGAGACCCAGTACTTC.

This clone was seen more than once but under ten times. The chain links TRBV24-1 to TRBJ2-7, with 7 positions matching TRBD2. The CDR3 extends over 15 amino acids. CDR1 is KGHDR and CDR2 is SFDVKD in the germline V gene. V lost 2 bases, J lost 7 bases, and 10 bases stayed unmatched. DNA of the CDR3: TGTGCCACCAGTGATTCGATCGGGAGGCCCTGGGAGCAGTACTTC. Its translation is CATSDSIGRPWEQYF.

In nucleotides, the CDR3 is TGTGCCTCCGACCGACAGGACACTGAAGCTTTCTTT. This sequence encodes CASDRQDTEAFF. V and J are TRBV30 and TRBJ1-1; weak D call: TRBD1 (6 bases). The CDR3 has 12 residues. Germline V gene sequence: CDR1 GTSNPN, CDR2 SVGIG (reference sequence). V shed 7 bases and J shed 3 bases, with 12 bases lying between them. The whole variable domain, remainder taken from reference TRBV30 and TRBJ1-1, is SQTIHQWPATLVQPVGSPLSLECTVEGTSNPNLYWYRQAAGRGLQLLFYSVGIGQISSEVPQNLSASRPQDRQFILSSKKLLLSDSGFYLCASDRQDTEAFFGQGTRLTVV.

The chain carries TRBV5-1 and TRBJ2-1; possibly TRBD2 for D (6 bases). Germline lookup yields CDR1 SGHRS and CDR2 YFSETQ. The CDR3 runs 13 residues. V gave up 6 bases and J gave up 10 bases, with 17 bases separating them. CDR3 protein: CASKGLHLGEQFF. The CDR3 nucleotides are TGCGCCAGCAAGGGACTCCACCTGGGCGAGCAGTTCTTC.

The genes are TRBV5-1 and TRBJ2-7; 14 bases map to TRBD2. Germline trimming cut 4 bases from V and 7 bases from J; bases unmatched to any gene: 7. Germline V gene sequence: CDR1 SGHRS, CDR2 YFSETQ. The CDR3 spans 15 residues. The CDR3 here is CASSPGTSGSGEQYF. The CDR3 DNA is TGCGCCAGCAGCCCTGGGACTAGCGGGAGTGGGGAGCAGTACTTC.

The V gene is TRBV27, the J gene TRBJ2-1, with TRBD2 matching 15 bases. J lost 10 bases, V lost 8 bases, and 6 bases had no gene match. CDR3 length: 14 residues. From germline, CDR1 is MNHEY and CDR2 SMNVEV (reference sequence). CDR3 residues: CASRTSGRAGEQFF. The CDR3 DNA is TGTGCCAGCCGGACTAGCGGGAGGGCGGGGGAGCAGTTCTTC.

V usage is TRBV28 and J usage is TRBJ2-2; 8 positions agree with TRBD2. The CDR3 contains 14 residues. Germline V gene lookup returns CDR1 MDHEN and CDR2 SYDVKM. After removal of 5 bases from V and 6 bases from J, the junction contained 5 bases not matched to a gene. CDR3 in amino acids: CASSDRGGPGELFF. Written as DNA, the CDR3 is TGTGCCAGCAGTGACCGGGGGGGGCCCGGGGAGCTGTTTTTT.

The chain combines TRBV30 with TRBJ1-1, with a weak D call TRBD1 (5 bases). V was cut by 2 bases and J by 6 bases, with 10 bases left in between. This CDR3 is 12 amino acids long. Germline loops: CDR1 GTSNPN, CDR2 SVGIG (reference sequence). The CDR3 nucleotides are TGTGCCTGGAGTCCAAGGGGCTCTGAAGCTTTCTTT. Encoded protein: CAWSPRGSEAFF.

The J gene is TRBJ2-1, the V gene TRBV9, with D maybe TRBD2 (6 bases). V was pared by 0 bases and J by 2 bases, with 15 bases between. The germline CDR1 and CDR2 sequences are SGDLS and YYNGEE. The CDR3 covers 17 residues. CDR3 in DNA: TGTGCCAGCAGCGTAGGTGGGGGACTCTACACCTACAATGAGCAGTTCTTC. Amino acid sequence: CASSVGGGLYTYNEQFF.

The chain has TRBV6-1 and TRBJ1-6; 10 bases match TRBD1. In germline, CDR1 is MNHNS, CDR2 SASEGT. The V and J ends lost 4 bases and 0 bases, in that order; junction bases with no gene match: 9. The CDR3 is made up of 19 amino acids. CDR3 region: CASSATGGAGVSYNSPLHF. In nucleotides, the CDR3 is TGTGCCAGCAGTGCGACAGGGGGCGCCGGGGTCTCCTATAATTCACCCCTCCACTTT.

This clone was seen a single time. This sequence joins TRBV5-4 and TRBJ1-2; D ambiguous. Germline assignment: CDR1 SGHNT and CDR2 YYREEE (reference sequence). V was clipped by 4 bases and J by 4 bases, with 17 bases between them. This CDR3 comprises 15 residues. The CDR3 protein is CASSPPEEFGYGYTF. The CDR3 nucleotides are TGTGCCAGCAGCCCCCCCGAGGAGTTTGGCTATGGCTACACCTTC.

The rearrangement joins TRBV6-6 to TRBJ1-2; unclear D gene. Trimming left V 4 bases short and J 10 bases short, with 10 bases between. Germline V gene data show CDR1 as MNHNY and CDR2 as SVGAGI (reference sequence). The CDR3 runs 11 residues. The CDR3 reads CASSSDTSYTF. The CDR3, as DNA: TGTGCCAGCAGTTCAGACACCTCCTACACCTTC.

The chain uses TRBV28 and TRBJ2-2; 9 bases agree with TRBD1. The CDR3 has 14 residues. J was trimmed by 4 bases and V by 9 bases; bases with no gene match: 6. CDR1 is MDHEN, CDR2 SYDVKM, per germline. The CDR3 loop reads CASLRTGVTGELFF. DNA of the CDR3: TGTGCCAGTCTTCGGACAGGGGTCACCGGGGAGCTGTTTTTT. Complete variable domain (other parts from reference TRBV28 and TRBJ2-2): DVKVTQSSRYLVKRTGEKVFLECVQDMDHENMFWYRQDPGLGLRLIYFSYDVKMKEKGDIPEGYSVSREKKERFSLILESASTNQTSMYLCASLRTGVTGELFFGEGSRLTVL.

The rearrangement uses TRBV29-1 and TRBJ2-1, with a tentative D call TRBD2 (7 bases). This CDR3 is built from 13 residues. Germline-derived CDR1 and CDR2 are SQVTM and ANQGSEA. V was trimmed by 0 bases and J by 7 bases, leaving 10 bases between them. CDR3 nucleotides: TGCAGCGTTGAAGAGGGGGGGCGGAATGAGCAGTTCTTC. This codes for CSVEEGGRNEQFF.

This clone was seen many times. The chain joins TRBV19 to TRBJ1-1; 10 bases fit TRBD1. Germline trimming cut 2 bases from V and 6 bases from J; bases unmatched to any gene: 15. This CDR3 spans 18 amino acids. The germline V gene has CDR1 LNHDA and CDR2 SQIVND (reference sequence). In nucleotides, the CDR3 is TGTGCCAGTAGTATATACCCACCTGGGACAGGGGAAGCGGCTGAAGCTTTCTTT. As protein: CASSIYPPGTGEAAEAFF.

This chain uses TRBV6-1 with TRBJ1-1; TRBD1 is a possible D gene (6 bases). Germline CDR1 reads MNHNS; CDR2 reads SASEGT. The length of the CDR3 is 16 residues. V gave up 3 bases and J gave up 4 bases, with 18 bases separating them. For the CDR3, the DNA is TGTGCCAGCAGTGAGGGACGCAGGGGCGGGGGCACTGAAGCTTTCTTT. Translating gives CASSEGRRGGGTEAFF.

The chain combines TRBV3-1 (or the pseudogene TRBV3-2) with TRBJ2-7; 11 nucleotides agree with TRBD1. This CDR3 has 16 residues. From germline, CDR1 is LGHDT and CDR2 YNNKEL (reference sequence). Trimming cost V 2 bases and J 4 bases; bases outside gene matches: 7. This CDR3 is CASSQPRTGGAYEQYF. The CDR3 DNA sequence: TGTGCCAGCAGCCAACCTCGGACAGGGGGCGCATACGAGCAGTACTTC.

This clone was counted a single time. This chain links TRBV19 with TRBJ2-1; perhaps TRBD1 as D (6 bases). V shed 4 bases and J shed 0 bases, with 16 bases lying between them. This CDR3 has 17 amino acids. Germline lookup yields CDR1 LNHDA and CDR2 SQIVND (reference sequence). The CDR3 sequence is CASSTLRQASSYNEQFF. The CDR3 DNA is TGTGCCAGTAGTACCCTAAGACAGGCGAGCTCCTACAATGAGCAGTTCTTC.

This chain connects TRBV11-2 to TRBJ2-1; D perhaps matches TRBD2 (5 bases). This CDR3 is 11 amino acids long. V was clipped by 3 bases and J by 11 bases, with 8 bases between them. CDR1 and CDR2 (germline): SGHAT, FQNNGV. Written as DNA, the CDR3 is TGTGCCAGCAGCTTGAGGGAAAAGCAGTTCTTC. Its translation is CASSLREKQFF.

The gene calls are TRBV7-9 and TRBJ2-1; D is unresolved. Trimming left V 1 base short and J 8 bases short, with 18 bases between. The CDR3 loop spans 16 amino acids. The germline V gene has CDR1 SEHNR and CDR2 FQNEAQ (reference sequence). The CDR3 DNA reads TGTGCCAGCAGCTTAGATAGATTCCTCCTAGTGGATGAGCAGTTCTTC. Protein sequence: CASSLDRFLLVDEQFF.